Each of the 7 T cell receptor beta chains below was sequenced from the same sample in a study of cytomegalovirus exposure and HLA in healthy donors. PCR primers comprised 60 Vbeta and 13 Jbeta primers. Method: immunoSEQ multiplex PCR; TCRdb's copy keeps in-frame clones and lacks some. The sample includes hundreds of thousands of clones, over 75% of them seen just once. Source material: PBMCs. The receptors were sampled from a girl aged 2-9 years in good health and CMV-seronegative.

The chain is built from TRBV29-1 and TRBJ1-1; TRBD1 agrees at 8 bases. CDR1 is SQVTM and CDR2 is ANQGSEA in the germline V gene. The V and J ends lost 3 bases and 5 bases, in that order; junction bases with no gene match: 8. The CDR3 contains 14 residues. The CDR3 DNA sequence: TGCAGCGTTGAGCTACAGGGGGAGGTAACTGAAGCTTTCTTT. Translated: CSVELQGEVTEAFF.

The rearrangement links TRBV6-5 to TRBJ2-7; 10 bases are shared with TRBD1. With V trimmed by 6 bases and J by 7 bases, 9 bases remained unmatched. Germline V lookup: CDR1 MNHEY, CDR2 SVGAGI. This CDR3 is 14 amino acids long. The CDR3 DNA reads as TGTGCCAGCAGGGACAGGGGGGGGCTACGGGAGCAGTACTTC. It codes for CASRDRGGLREQYF.

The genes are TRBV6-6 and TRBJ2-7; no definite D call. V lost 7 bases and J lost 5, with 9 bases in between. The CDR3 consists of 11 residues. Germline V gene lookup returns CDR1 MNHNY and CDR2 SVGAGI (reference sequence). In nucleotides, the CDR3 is TGTGCCAGCATGACAAATGACGAGCAGTACTTC. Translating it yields CASMTNDEQYF.

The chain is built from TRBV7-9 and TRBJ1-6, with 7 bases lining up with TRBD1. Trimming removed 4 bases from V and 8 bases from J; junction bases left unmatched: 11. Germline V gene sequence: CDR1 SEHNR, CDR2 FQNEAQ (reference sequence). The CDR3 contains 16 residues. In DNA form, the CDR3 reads TGTGCCAGCAGCTCGCCACTGGGGGGACAGCATTCACCCCTCCACTTT. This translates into CASSSPLGGQHSPLHF.

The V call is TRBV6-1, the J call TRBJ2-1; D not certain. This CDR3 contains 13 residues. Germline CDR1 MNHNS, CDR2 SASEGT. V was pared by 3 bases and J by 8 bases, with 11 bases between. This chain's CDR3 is CASSEFLQDEQFF. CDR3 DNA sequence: TGTGCCAGCAGTGAGTTTCTGCAGGATGAGCAGTTCTTC.

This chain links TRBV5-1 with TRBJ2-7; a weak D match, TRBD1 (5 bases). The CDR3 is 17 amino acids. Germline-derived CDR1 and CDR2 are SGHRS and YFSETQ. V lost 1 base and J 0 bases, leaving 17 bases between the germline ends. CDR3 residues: CASSLLSQQVLSYEQYF. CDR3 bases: TGCGCCAGCAGCTTGTTATCCCAACAGGTTCTCTCCTACGAGCAGTACTTC.

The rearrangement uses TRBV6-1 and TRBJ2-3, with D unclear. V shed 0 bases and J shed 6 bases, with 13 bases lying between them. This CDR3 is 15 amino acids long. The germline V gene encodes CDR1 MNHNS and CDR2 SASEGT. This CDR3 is CASSEARLRPDTQYF. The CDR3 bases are TGTGCCAGCAGTGAAGCTCGGCTGCGGCCGGATACGCAGTATTTT.